Presented here are 10 T cell receptor beta chains from one specimen sequenced in a study of blood T cell repertoires in COVID-19. Sequencing used immunoSEQ multiplex PCR; TCRdb keeps in-frame clones, though not all of them. The sample includes 150,000 to 200,000 clones, roughly 87% of them seen just once. Input material: PBMCs or T cells enriched from blood (not recorded which). These receptors came from a middle-aged woman with acute COVID-19.

V is TRBV27 and J is TRBJ2-1; unclear D gene. Germline V lookup: CDR1 MNHEY, CDR2 SMNVEV (reference sequence). This CDR3 contains 13 residues. V lost 3 bases, J lost 6 bases, and 9 bases lay in between. For the CDR3, the DNA is TGTGCCAGCAGTTTGGCAAACATCAATGAGCAGTTCTTC. It yields the protein CASSLANINEQFF.

This chain links TRBV7-2 with TRBJ2-3; 11 bases line up with TRBD2. J lost 2 bases, V lost 5 bases, and 6 bases had no gene match. Germline values: CDR1 SGHTA, CDR2 FQGNSA. This CDR3 is 16 amino acids long. CDR3 amino acids: CASSKRLAGITDTQYF. As DNA, the CDR3 is TGTGCCAGCAGCAAAAGACTAGCGGGAATCACAGATACGCAGTATTTT.

The CDR3 bases are TGTGCCAGCAGTTATAGCCGGGACAGGCCCCAAGAGACCCAGTACTTC. Its protein is CASSYSRDRPQETQYF. The rearrangement links TRBV6-5 to TRBJ2-5, with 8 bases lining up with TRBD1. V dropped 3 bases and J dropped 1; count of bases not matched to a gene: 7. CDR1 is MNHEY and CDR2 is SVGAGI in the germline V gene. This CDR3 contains 16 residues.

This clone has only a few counts. The genes are TRBV9 and TRBJ2-1; 9 bases fit TRBD2. V lost 0 bases, J lost 1 base, and 5 bases stayed unmatched. The CDR3 contains 17 residues. Germline CDR1 reads SGDLS; CDR2 reads YYNGEE. The CDR3 bases are TGTGCCAGCAGCGTAGATCTAGCGGGAACGTCCTACAATGAGCAGTTCTTC. Its translation is CASSVDLAGTSYNEQFF.

This rearrangement joins TRBV27 to TRBJ1-4; TRBD1 is a possible D gene (5 bases). The CDR3 loop spans 12 amino acids. V was pared by 7 bases and J by 7 bases, with 10 bases between. Germline lookup yields CDR1 MNHEY and CDR2 SMNVEV (reference sequence). CDR3 region: CASTTQGEKLFF. CDR3 in DNA: TGTGCCAGCACCACTCAGGGTGAAAAACTGTTTTTT.

J is TRBJ2-7 and V is TRBV2, with D perhaps matching TRBD1 (6 bases). CDR1 is SNHLY, CDR2 FYNNEI, per germline. CDR3 size: 12 residues. Trimming stripped 2 bases from V and 7 bases from J, with 9 bases between. The DNA of the CDR3 is TGTGCCAGCAGTGAACAGGGGTGGGAGCAGTACTTC. It translates to CASSEQGWEQYF. The full variable domain, its missing parts supplied by reference TRBV2 and TRBJ2-7, is EPEVTQTPSHQVTQMGQEVILRCVPISNHLYFYWYRQILGQKVEFLVSFYNNEISEKSEIFDDQFSVERPDGSNFTLKIRSTKLEDSAMYFCASSEQGWEQYFGPGTRLTVT.

The chain has TRBV1 and TRBJ1-2; the D call of TRBD1 is as the table states it, not checked on the DNA. TRBV1 is listed as a pseudogene. This CDR3 region has 17 residues. The DNA of the CDR3 is TGCACCAGCAGCCAAGATAGGGGGACAGGGGGAGGGTATGGCTACACCTTC. This translates into CTSSQDRGTGGGYGYTF.

The V and J genes are TRBV28 and TRBJ2-7, with D possibly TRBD2 on 6 matching bases. Germline CDR1 is MDHEN and CDR2 is SYDVKM. Trimming removed 8 bases from V and 3 bases from J, with 17 bases in between. The CDR3 contains 14 residues. The CDR3 sequence: CASGNGGGFYEQYF. The CDR3 DNA is TGTGCCAGCGGTAACGGGGGTGGGTTCTACGAGCAGTACTTC.

Only one count was recorded for this clone. Other DNA sequences from this sample encode an identical CDR3 as well. The V and J genes are TRBV27 and TRBJ1-6; TRBD1 matches 7 bases. This CDR3 has 14 amino acids. Losses at the gene ends were 6 bases for V and 4 bases for J; bases not matched to a gene: 3. CDR1 and CDR2 from the germline V gene are MNHEY and SMNVEV (reference sequence). The CDR3 sequence is CASSPTGYNSPLHF. The DNA for the CDR3 is TGTGCCAGCAGCCCGACAGGGTATAATTCACCCCTCCACTTT.

In nucleotides, the CDR3 is TGTGCCTGGGTAGACAGGCAGGGGGACTATGGCTACACCTTC. The encoded protein is CAWVDRQGDYGYTF. The rearrangement uses TRBV30 and TRBJ1-2; 7 positions agree with TRBD1. The germline V gene encodes CDR1 GTSNPN and CDR2 SVGIG (reference sequence). The CDR3 has 14 amino acids. Trimming removed 5 bases from V and 3 bases from J; junction bases left unmatched: 9.